The TCR beta chain under discussion was sequenced for a study of T cell repertoires in aging, cancer and after chemotherapy. The study's findings and limits: Age-matched healthy donors had significantly more diverse, less clonal blood TCR repertoires than untreated cancer patients.

Amplification of TCR beta used genomic DNA extracted from peripheral blood. Rearranged V-D-J TRB sequences were amplified with a mixed TRB-A/B primer pool. TCRdb re-called the multiplex PCR reads through MiXCR, storing one row per CDR3 protein. The sample contains about 8,600 distinct CDR3 sequences, roughly 25% of which appear only once. By share, this clonotype ranks as medium-sized. Its antigen is not identified. V shed 4 bases and J shed 0 bases, with 13 bases lying between them. This CDR3 is built from 16 residues. This chain uses TRBV12-3 or TRBV12-4 with TRBJ2-1, with D perhaps matching TRBD1 (6 bases). The TCR originated in a human donor with a blood cancer. Sequenced material: blood. The CDR3: CASSYHTGSSYNEQFF. The DNA for the CDR3 is TGTGCCAGCAGTTACCATACAGGGAGCTCCTACAATGAGCAGTTCTTC.